The source of this T cell receptor beta chain is a study of T cell repertoires in cytomegalovirus infection. About the study: Both recently identified HLA-C-restricted and well-studied HLA-B-restricted CMV epitopes were used in the study. CMV infection and matching HLA type were both indicated by public TCR beta signatures. General observations from the study: Predominance within the ex vivo response was attributable to HLA-C-restricted CMV-specific TCR beta clonotypes. CMV carriers with the relevant HLA were identified by cumulative public TCR beta family frequency.

TCRdb ran MiXCR on the reads and lists one entry per CDR3 protein. Among 550,000 to 850,000 distinct CDR3 sequences listed, 30% to 35% were seen once. Germline trimming cut 2 bases from V and 0 bases from J; bases unmatched to any gene: 9. Germline V gives CDR1 SGHVS, CDR2 FNYEAQ. The CDR3 length is 18 residues. Notes on this clonotype: Antigen: not known.

V gene TRBV7-6 combines with J gene TRBJ2-3; 9 bases line up with TRBD1. This receptor was obtained from a human donor in good health (CMV status not recorded). Some clones in this sample may be carry-over from other donors' samples. The source material was cultured PBMCs, sampled from culture after CMV antigen stimulation. The CDR3 here is CASSLSPGTGTSTDTQYF. DNA of the CDR3: TGTGCCAGCAGCTTAAGCCCGGGGACAGGGACTAGCACAGATACGCAGTATTTT.